The rows below give T cell receptor beta chains drawn from one sample of a study of blood T cell repertoires in COVID-19. The assay was immunoSEQ multiplex PCR, and TCRdb's table has in-frame clones only and misses some. This repertoire shows roughly 200,000 clones, more than 80% found once; its top ten account for around 6.2%. The sample taken for sequencing was PBMCs or T cells enriched from blood (not recorded which). The receptors come from a middle-aged man who had recovered from COVID-19. The conserved cysteine and the conserved F or W are not part of the CDR3 here.

v_call cdr3_aa
TRBV19 ASRITGGIEEQY
TRBV3-1/TRBV3-2 ASSGGGLATNEQF
TRBV9 ASSPRTEETQY
TRBV27 ASRLTGNTEAF
TRBV12-3/TRBV12-4 ASSIGGDYGYT
TRBV6-6 ASTPGDSTRT
TRBV11-2 ASSLMSRNGYT
TRBV6-5 ASMVGGNQPQH
TRBV28 ASASTGTGNTIY
TRBV9 ASSRGQAVTEAF
TRBV7-3 ASSLRGGVTEAF
TRBV6-5 ASRVPGQMNYGYT
TRBV7-2 ASSPGGGFYEQY
TRBV6-5 ASYGDLQGQWEQF
TRBV4-2 ASSHSAGETQY
TRBV7-9 ASSSSSGGLNTEAF
TRBV5-1 ASSSGGLAGSYQETQY
TRBV5-4 ASSLGRVEAF
TRBV15 ATKQGPPTSIYEQY
TRBV28 ASSLLAGSAYNEQF
TRBV3-1/TRBV3-2 ASGPPQPYEQY
TRBV29-1 SVDLRGGIL
TRBV10-3 AISESGRRDPGGAF